This T cell receptor beta chain originates from a study of control samples from healthy donors and cancer patients. Assay used: immunoSEQ multiplex PCR; TCRdb lists only in-frame clones, some missing. Of 100,000 to 130,000 clones listed, approximately 82% are singletons. Germline V gene data show CDR1 as MRHNA and CDR2 as SNTAGT. The ends were cut back, 6 bases at V and 4 bases at J, with 21 bases in the middle. The CDR3 is 16 residues long. Sequenced: blood. This receptor was obtained from a man in his late teens or twenties in good health. The chain employs TRBV6-4 and TRBJ1-2, with D perhaps matching TRBD1 (6 bases). The CDR3 DNA sequence: TGTGCCAGCAGACTATATTCCGAGGGGGACCGCTATGGCTACACCTTC. Encoded protein: CASRLYSEGDRYGYTF.